A selection of T cell receptor beta chains follows, all from one sample in a study of T cell responses to AZD1222 COVID-19 vaccine. The protocol was immunoSEQ multiplex PCR, while the TCRdb copy is restricted to in-frame clones and leaves out a portion. The sample lists about 78,000 clones, approximately 90% occurring once. The source was peripheral blood, collected on day 0 of AZD1222 vaccination. These receptors all stem from an adult in good health. The CDR3 runs from the conserved cysteine through the conserved F or W. Each record gives: clone size, CDR3 length, D gene, J gene, V gene, CDR3 protein, CDR3 DNA. A D gene is named only where the DNA matches it firmly. Some rows mark clone size as missing; the rest say once, few, many or name a class of expanded clone.

abundance: -; len: 15; d_gene: TRBD1; j_gene: TRBJ2-2; v_gene: TRBV28; CDR3aa: CASSFPGQGHGELFF; CDR3nt: TGTGCCAGCAGCTTTCCGGGACAGGGGCACGGGGAGCTGTTTTTT
abundance: -; len: 16; d_gene: -; j_gene: TRBJ2-1; v_gene: TRBV9; CDR3aa: CASSPDGETERNEQFF; CDR3nt: TGTGCCAGCAGCCCTGATGGGGAGACCGAACGGAATGAGCAGTTCTTC
abundance: few; len: 11; d_gene: -; j_gene: TRBJ2-1; v_gene: TRBV6-2/TRBV6-3; CDR3aa: CASSPHNEQFF; CDR3nt: TGTGCCAGCAGCCCCCACAATGAGCAGTTCTTC
abundance: -; len: 14; d_gene: -; j_gene: TRBJ1-5; v_gene: TRBV4-3; CDR3aa: CASSQDGSNQPQHF; CDR3nt: TGCGCCAGCAGCCAAGATGGGAGTAATCAGCCCCAGCATTTT
abundance: -; len: 15; d_gene: -; j_gene: TRBJ2-7; v_gene: TRBV21-1; CDR3aa: CASCQTGTGGNEQYF; CDR3nt: TGTGCCAGCTGCCAAACCGGGACAGGGGGAAACGAGCAGTACTTC
abundance: -; len: 13; d_gene: -; j_gene: TRBJ1-1; v_gene: TRBV29-1; CDR3aa: CSASTGPNTEAFF; CDR3nt: TGCAGCGCTTCCACGGGACCTAACACTGAAGCTTTCTTT
abundance: -; len: 14; d_gene: -; j_gene: TRBJ1-4; v_gene: TRBV3-1/TRBV3-2; CDR3aa: CASSPTGSDEKLFF; CDR3nt: TGTGCCAGCAGCCCAACGGGTAGCGATGAAAAACTGTTTTTT
abundance: -; len: 16; d_gene: -; j_gene: TRBJ2-7; v_gene: TRBV5-4; CDR3aa: CASSSGLTGGTYEQYF; CDR3nt: TGTGCCAGCAGCTCGGGACTCACTGGGGGTACCTACGAGCAGTACTTC
abundance: -; len: 17; d_gene: -; j_gene: TRBJ1-3; v_gene: TRBV3-1/TRBV3-2; CDR3aa: CASSQIPTIRGGNTIYF; CDR3nt: TGTGCCAGCAGCCAAATCCCCACGATCAGAGGGGGAAACACCATATATTTT
abundance: -; len: 15; d_gene: -; j_gene: TRBJ1-6; v_gene: TRBV5-1; CDR3aa: CASSPGRGGVSPLHF; CDR3nt: TGCGCCAGCAGCCCTGGGCGGGGAGGAGTGTCACCCCTCCACTTT
abundance: -; len: 15; d_gene: -; j_gene: TRBJ2-2; v_gene: TRBV5-1; CDR3aa: CASTIAGLQSGELFF; CDR3nt: TGCGCCAGCACCATTGCGGGACTCCAATCCGGGGAGCTGTTTTTT
abundance: -; len: 13; d_gene: -; j_gene: TRBJ1-5; v_gene: TRBV12-3/TRBV12-4; CDR3aa: CASRGSSNQPQHF; CDR3nt: TGTGCCAGCAGGGGTAGTAGCAATCAGCCCCAGCATTTT
abundance: -; len: 14; d_gene: -; j_gene: TRBJ2-2; v_gene: TRBV19; CDR3aa: CASRLSVVSGELFF; CDR3nt: TGTGCCAGTAGATTGAGCGTGGTCTCCGGGGAGCTGTTTTTT
abundance: once; len: 15; d_gene: TRBD2; j_gene: TRBJ2-2; v_gene: TRBV6-6; CDR3aa: CASSRERGNTGELFF; CDR3nt: TGTGCCAGCAGCCGGGAGCGGGGTAACACCGGGGAGCTGTTTTTT
abundance: -; len: 15; d_gene: -; j_gene: TRBJ1-5; v_gene: TRBV15; CDR3aa: CATSRDPGRGGPQHF; CDR3nt: TGTGCCACCAGCAGAGATCCGGGCCGGGGCGGGCCCCAGCATTTT
abundance: -; len: 18; d_gene: -; j_gene: TRBJ1-5; v_gene: TRBV7-2; CDR3aa: CASSLSVGGVRRNQPQHF; CDR3nt: TGTGCCAGCAGCTTAAGTGTAGGAGGGGTAAGACGCAATCAGCCCCAGCATTTT
abundance: -; len: 14; d_gene: -; j_gene: TRBJ2-4; v_gene: TRBV11-3; CDR3aa: CASSPPPPRNIQYF; CDR3nt: TGTGCCAGCAGCCCCCCCCCACCGAGGAACATTCAGTACTTC
abundance: -; len: 15; d_gene: TRBD1; j_gene: TRBJ1-6; v_gene: TRBV7-9; CDR3aa: CASSSAGTGESPLHF; CDR3nt: TGTGCCAGCAGCTCTGCCGGGACAGGAGAATCACCCCTCCACTTT
abundance: -; len: 13; d_gene: -; j_gene: TRBJ1-5; v_gene: TRBV27; CDR3aa: CASSDGSNQPQHF; CDR3nt: TGTGCCAGCAGCGACGGTAGCAATCAGCCCCAGCATTTT
abundance: -; len: 13; d_gene: -; j_gene: TRBJ2-1; v_gene: TRBV6-5; CDR3aa: CASSYPGNNEQFF; CDR3nt: TGTGCCAGCAGTTACCCGGGAAACAATGAGCAGTTCTTC
abundance: -; len: 13; d_gene: -; j_gene: TRBJ1-5; v_gene: TRBV7-2; CDR3aa: CASSHRYNQPQHF; CDR3nt: TGTGCCAGCAGCCATCGGTACAATCAGCCCCAGCATTTT
abundance: few; len: 12; d_gene: -; j_gene: TRBJ2-7; v_gene: TRBV4-2; CDR3aa: CASSQSGYEQYF; CDR3nt: TGTGCCAGCAGCCAGTCCGGATACGAGCAGTACTTC
abundance: -; len: 14; d_gene: -; j_gene: TRBJ1-2; v_gene: TRBV7-3; CDR3aa: CASIPGVTFRGYTF; CDR3nt: TGTGCCAGCATCCCGGGGGTTACCTTTCGTGGCTACACCTTC
abundance: -; len: 15; d_gene: TRBD1; j_gene: TRBJ2-1; v_gene: TRBV27; CDR3aa: CASSLRDRVQSEQFF; CDR3nt: TGTGCCAGCAGTCTCCGGGACAGGGTCCAGAGTGAGCAGTTCTTC
abundance: -; len: 12; d_gene: -; j_gene: TRBJ2-2; v_gene: TRBV12-3/TRBV12-4; CDR3aa: CASSFSRRELFF; CDR3nt: TGTGCCAGCAGTTTTTCCAGGAGGGAGCTGTTTTTT
abundance: once; len: 18; d_gene: -; j_gene: TRBJ1-3; v_gene: TRBV14; CDR3aa: CASSQGGIRGLLGNTIYF; CDR3nt: TGTGCCAGCAGCCAAGGGGGGATCCGGGGTCTTCTTGGAAACACCATATATTTT
abundance: -; len: 14; d_gene: -; j_gene: TRBJ1-6; v_gene: TRBV12-5; CDR3aa: CASGPLAGASPLHF; CDR3nt: TGTGCTAGTGGCCCCCTCGCGGGGGCCTCACCCCTCCACTTT
abundance: -; len: 16; d_gene: TRBD1; j_gene: TRBJ1-5; v_gene: TRBV20-1; CDR3aa: CSASSGTGRSNQPQHF; CDR3nt: TGCAGTGCTAGTTCGGGGACAGGGAGAAGCAATCAGCCCCAGCATTTT
abundance: -; len: 15; d_gene: -; j_gene: TRBJ2-3; v_gene: TRBV9; CDR3aa: CASSVGSPGTDTQYF; CDR3nt: TGTGCCAGCAGCGTAGGTTCCCCTGGCACAGATACGCAGTATTTT
abundance: -; len: 11; d_gene: -; j_gene: TRBJ2-5; v_gene: TRBV19; CDR3aa: CASRPLETQYF; CDR3nt: TGTGCCAGTAGGCCCCTAGAGACCCAGTACTTC